A selection of T cell receptor beta chains follows, all from one sample in a study of CD8 T cells in Susac syndrome. A single record per CDR3 protein comes from TCRdb applying MiXCR to the immunoSEQ multiplex PCR reads. The data hold roughly 140,000 distinct CDR3 sequences, with 90% to 95% observed a single time. The source material was CD8+ T cells from PBMCs. The receptors were sampled from a human donor with multiple sclerosis. Both conserved end residues are part of each CDR3. The D gene is left open where the match is weak. Size values are once, few and many counts, or a class for expanded clones, and some rows have none.

cdr3_nt: TGTGCCACCAAGACACAGGGGGCGAGTACTGAAGCTTTCTTT
cdr3_aa: CATKTQGASTEAFF
j_call: TRBJ1-1
v_call: TRBV15
d_call: TRBD1
clone_size: -

cdr3_nt: TGTGCCAGCAGTTACGGTTCGACAGGGTTGAACACTGAAGCTTTCTTT
cdr3_aa: CASSYGSTGLNTEAFF
j_call: TRBJ1-1
v_call: TRBV6-2/TRBV6-3
d_call: TRBD1
clone_size: -

cdr3_nt: TGTGCCAGCTCAAGGGGAGAGACCCAGTACTTC
cdr3_aa: CASSRGETQYF
j_call: TRBJ2-5
v_call: TRBV27
d_call: -
clone_size: few

cdr3_nt: TGTGCCAGCAGCCAACCTCTATCACGAAATACGCAGTATTTT
cdr3_aa: CASSQPLSRNTQYF
j_call: TRBJ2-3
v_call: TRBV13
d_call: -
clone_size: -

cdr3_nt: TGTGCCAGCAGCCCCGGGACAGGGGGAAGTGGTGAGCAGTTCTTC
cdr3_aa: CASSPGTGGSGEQFF
j_call: TRBJ2-1
v_call: TRBV16
d_call: TRBD1
clone_size: -

cdr3_nt: TGCAGCGTTGAAGACAGACAGGGCTACACCTTC
cdr3_aa: CSVEDRQGYTF
j_call: TRBJ1-2
v_call: TRBV29-1
d_call: -
clone_size: -

cdr3_nt: TGTGCCCGCCTGGGGGGAGGGGGGACTGAAGCTTTCTTT
cdr3_aa: CARLGGGGTEAFF
j_call: TRBJ1-1
v_call: TRBV7-2
d_call: -
clone_size: -

cdr3_nt: TGTGCCAGCAGCGTAGCGGCGGGGGCCAACCAAGAGACCCAGTACTTC
cdr3_aa: CASSVAAGANQETQYF
j_call: TRBJ2-5
v_call: TRBV9
d_call: -
clone_size: -

cdr3_nt: TGTGCCAGCAGCCAAGAGAAGGGATCTGGAGAGACCCAGTACTTC
cdr3_aa: CASSQEKGSGETQYF
j_call: TRBJ2-5
v_call: TRBV3-1
d_call: -
clone_size: -

cdr3_nt: TGTGCCAGCAGCCACCGACTAGCGGGGCACTACGAGCAGTACTTC
cdr3_aa: CASSHRLAGHYEQYF
j_call: TRBJ2-7
v_call: TRBV7-8
d_call: TRBD2
clone_size: -

cdr3_nt: TGCAGTGCTAGGGGTGATGCTAGCGGGAGATACAATGAGCAGTTCTTC
cdr3_aa: CSARGDASGRYNEQFF
j_call: TRBJ2-1
v_call: TRBV20-1
d_call: TRBD2
clone_size: -

cdr3_nt: TGTGCCAGCAGCGTGGGAACTAGCGGCCGCACAGATACGCAGTATTTT
cdr3_aa: CASSVGTSGRTDTQYF
j_call: TRBJ2-3
v_call: TRBV9
d_call: TRBD2
clone_size: -

cdr3_nt: TGTGCCAGCAACCCCCAGCGGCGGCTTTACGAGCAGTACTTC
cdr3_aa: CASNPQRRLYEQYF
j_call: TRBJ2-7
v_call: TRBV28
d_call: -
clone_size: few

cdr3_nt: TGTGCCAGCAGCGCGGAGGGGCAGCGCAATCAGCCCCAGCATTTT
cdr3_aa: CASSAEGQRNQPQHF
j_call: TRBJ1-5
v_call: TRBV9
d_call: -
clone_size: once

cdr3_nt: TGCGCCAGCAGCGGAAGCACCGGGGAGCTGTTTTTT
cdr3_aa: CASSGSTGELFF
j_call: TRBJ2-2
v_call: TRBV4-1
d_call: -
clone_size: -

cdr3_nt: TGCAGTGCTAGAGGGCGGGGAGGGTATCAGCCCCAGCATTTT
cdr3_aa: CSARGRGGYQPQHF
j_call: TRBJ1-5
v_call: TRBV20-1
d_call: -
clone_size: -

cdr3_nt: TGCGCCAGCAGCCAGGGGGAAAATCAGCCCCAGCATTTT
cdr3_aa: CASSQGENQPQHF
j_call: TRBJ1-5
v_call: TRBV4-1
d_call: -
clone_size: once

cdr3_nt: TGTGCGTCCGGGGGCGACGCCTACAATGAGCAGTTCTTC
cdr3_aa: CASGGDAYNEQFF
j_call: TRBJ2-1
v_call: TRBV12-3/TRBV12-4
d_call: -
clone_size: -

cdr3_nt: TGCAGCGTTGAGGGGACTAGCGGGGGGGCCGTGTACAATGAGCAGTTCTTC
cdr3_aa: CSVEGTSGGAVYNEQFF
j_call: TRBJ2-1
v_call: TRBV29-1
d_call: TRBD2
clone_size: -

cdr3_nt: TGCAGCGTACGACCGGGACTAGGCATCCACGAGCAGTACTTC
cdr3_aa: CSVRPGLGIHEQYF
j_call: TRBJ2-7
v_call: TRBV29-1
d_call: TRBD2
clone_size: -

cdr3_nt: TGTGCCAGCAGTTCCATCGGACAGACAAATCAGCCCCAGCATTTT
cdr3_aa: CASSSIGQTNQPQHF
j_call: TRBJ1-5
v_call: TRBV27
d_call: -
clone_size: -

cdr3_nt: TGCAGCGTTCTGGACAGAGAAGGAAACACCATATATTTT
cdr3_aa: CSVLDREGNTIYF
j_call: TRBJ1-3
v_call: TRBV29-1
d_call: -
clone_size: -

cdr3_nt: TGTGCCAGCAGGGGCGGGGAGTATGGCTACACCTTC
cdr3_aa: CASRGGEYGYTF
j_call: TRBJ1-2
v_call: TRBV3-1
d_call: -
clone_size: -

cdr3_nt: TGTGCCAGCAGCCGGGACCTAGAAAACATTCAGTACTTC
cdr3_aa: CASSRDLENIQYF
j_call: TRBJ2-4
v_call: TRBV5-6
d_call: -
clone_size: -